This passage covers 20 T cell receptor beta chains from one sample sequenced in a study of OX40 agonist ivuxolimab in advanced cancers. Method: immunoSEQ multiplex PCR; TCRdb's copy keeps in-frame clones and lacks some. In the table there are some 75,000 clones, 80% to 85% of which are singletons. Sample: CD4+ or CD8+ T cells sorted from blood, taken in a trial of the OX40 agonist ivuxolimab. The source of these receptors is an adult with an advanced solid tumor such as melanoma, head and neck, liver or kidney cancer.

This clone was recorded once. V is TRBV4-2 and J is TRBJ2-5; maybe TRBD2 (5 bases). The germline CDR1 and CDR2 sequences are LGHNA and YNFKEQ. V was shortened by 1 base and J by 2 bases, with 11 bases between the two germline ends. The CDR3 contains 15 residues. This chain's CDR3 is CASSQVQRNQETQYF. CDR3 in DNA: TGTGCCAGCAGCCAAGTTCAGCGGAATCAAGAGACCCAGTACTTC.

This sequence joins TRBV19 and TRBJ1-2, with 8 positions matching TRBD1. CDR1 LNHDA and CDR2 SQIVND come from the germline V gene (reference sequence). The CDR3 extends over 15 amino acids. V was clipped by 5 bases and J by 6 bases; unmatched bases: 11. CDR3: CASSPQRTGKNGYTF. CDR3 nucleotide sequence: TGTGCCAGTAGTCCCCAACGGACAGGGAAAAATGGCTACACCTTC.

This chain uses TRBV6-1 with TRBJ2-2; 10 bases line up with TRBD1. CDR3 size: 15 residues. Germline V gene sequence: CDR1 MNHNS, CDR2 SASEGT. V lost 4 bases to trimming and J lost 5 bases; unmatched junction nucleotides: 4. The CDR3 region is CASSGQGANTGELFF. CDR3 bases: TGTGCCAGCAGTGGACAGGGGGCTAATACCGGGGAGCTGTTTTTT.

V and J are TRBV9 and TRBJ1-2, with a tentative D call TRBD1 (5 bases). Germline loops: CDR1 SGDLS, CDR2 YYNGEE. The CDR3 consists of 15 residues. Trimming cost V 4 bases and J 8 bases, with 21 bases left between them. The CDR3 sequence is CASSPQDRGGRGYTF. The DNA for the CDR3 is TGTGCCAGCAGCCCCCAGGATAGGGGAGGACGCGGCTACACCTTC.

Within the sample, this clone is medium-sized. This rearrangement joins TRBV11-3 to TRBJ2-6; D uncertain. Germline CDR1 reads SGHNT; CDR2 reads YENEEA. The CDR3 is 15 amino acids. V was trimmed by 6 bases and J by 0 bases, leaving 9 bases between them. The DNA for the CDR3 is TGTGCCAGCAGTCTAGACTCCTCTGGGGCCAACGTCCTGACTTTC. Encoded protein: CASSLDSSGANVLTF. Complete variable domain (other parts from reference TRBV11-3 and TRBJ2-6): EAGVVQSPRYKIIEKKQPVAFWCNPISGHNTLYWYLQNLGQGPELLIRYENEEAVDDSQLPKDRFSAERLKGVDSTLKIQPAELGDSAVYLCASSLDSSGANVLTFGAGSRLTVL.

The chain joins TRBV10-2 to TRBJ2-3, with 9 bases identical to TRBD2. With 8 bases clipped from V and 6 bases from J, the junction kept 3 bases outside the gene matches. The CDR3 is 12 residues long. CDR1 and CDR2 (germline): WSHSY, SAAADI. CDR3 in amino acids: CASASGGDTQYF. The CDR3 nucleotides read TGCGCCAGCGCCAGCGGGGGGGATACGCAGTATTTT.

The CDR3 is CASSPRSQETQYF. The DNA for the CDR3 is TGTGCCAGCTCACCACGCAGCCAAGAGACCCAGTACTTC. V gene TRBV18 combines with J gene TRBJ2-5; D remains ambiguous. The CDR3 covers 13 residues. Trimming removed 1 base from V and 1 base from J, with 4 bases in between. Looked up from germline, CDR1 is KGHSH and CDR2 is LQKENI. The full variable domain, its missing parts supplied by reference TRBV18 and TRBJ2-5, is NAGVMQNPRHLVRRRGQEARLRCSPMKGHSHVYWYRQLPEEGLKFMVYLQKENIIDESGMPKERFSAEFPKEGPSILRIQQVVRGDSAAYFCASSPRSQETQYFGPGTRLLVL.

The gene calls are TRBV7-3 and TRBJ2-7; D remains unclear. The V gene's germline CDR1 is SGHTA and CDR2 FQGTGA. The CDR3 loop spans 13 amino acids. V lost 3 bases to trimming and J lost 6 bases, with 12 bases between them. CDR3 coding DNA: TGTGCCAGCAGCTTTAAGGCCGGCGGCGAGCAGTACTTC. It is translated as CASSFKAGGEQYF.

The J gene is TRBJ1-5, the V gene TRBV10-2, with a weak D call TRBD1 (6 bases). V lost 0 bases and J 5 bases, leaving 11 bases between the germline ends. Germline lookup yields CDR1 WSHSY and CDR2 SAAADI. The CDR3 sequence is 15 residues long. CDR3 DNA sequence: TGCGCCAGCAGTGAGTCGGGGGCAGGGTATCAGCCCCAGCATTTT. This gives the protein CASSESGAGYQPQHF.

V gene TRBV28 combines with J gene TRBJ1-1; a possible D gene is TRBD1 (6 bases). Germline-derived CDR1 and CDR2 are MDHEN and SYDVKM. Trimming stripped 9 bases from V and 3 bases from J, with 17 bases between. The CDR3 sequence is 14 residues long. CDR3 nucleotide sequence: TGTGCCAGTAGAAGTGGGGGCTCCGACACTGAAGCTTTCTTT. It is translated as CASRSGGSDTEAFF. The full variable domain, in which reference TRBV28 and TRBJ1-1 provide the parts outside the CDR3, is DVKVTQSSRYLVKRTGEKVFLECVQDMDHENMFWYRQDPGLGLRLIYFSYDVKMKEKGDIPEGYSVSREKKERFSLILESASTNQTSMYLCASRSGGSDTEAFFGQGTRLTVV.

The V call is TRBV30, the J call TRBJ2-2, with no clear D. V was shortened by 8 bases and J by 3 bases, with 10 bases between the two germline ends. CDR1 GTSNPN and CDR2 SVGIG come from the germline V gene (reference sequence). The CDR3 extends over 12 amino acids. This CDR3 is CATKEHTGELFF. As DNA, the CDR3 is TGTGCCACAAAGGAGCACACCGGGGAGCTGTTTTTT.

The V call is TRBV19, the J call TRBJ2-7; weak D call: TRBD1 (6 bases). The V end was cut by 4 bases, the J end by 3 bases, with 22 bases between. CDR1 and CDR2 (germline): LNHDA, SQIVND (reference sequence). The CDR3 runs to 17 residues. This CDR3 is CASSTVATGTLSYEQYF. DNA of the CDR3: TGTGCCAGTAGTACTGTAGCGACCGGGACACTGAGCTACGAGCAGTACTTC.

This rearrangement joins TRBV18 to TRBJ2-2; possibly TRBD2 for D (6 bases). The germline CDR1 and CDR2 sequences are KGHSH and LQKENI. Trimming pared 3 bases from V and 2 bases from J, leaving 22 bases between. The CDR3 spans 19 residues. For the CDR3, the DNA is TGTGCCAGCTCACCCCCGCAGGCCCGGGACTGGATCAACACCGGGGAGCTGTTTTTT. Translating it yields CASSPPQARDWINTGELFF.

The J gene is TRBJ2-7, the V gene TRBV7-8; perhaps TRBD2 as D (5 bases). Germline V gives CDR1 SGHVS, CDR2 FQNEAQ. Trimming stripped 1 base from V and 7 bases from J, with 14 bases between. The CDR3 is 14 residues long. The CDR3 sequence is CASSLELVVNEQYF. CDR3 coding DNA: TGTGCCAGCAGCTTAGAACTAGTCGTTAATGAGCAGTACTTC.

The rearrangement links TRBV11-2 to TRBJ1-2; TRBD1 matches at 7 bases. Trimming cost V 1 base and J 7 bases; bases outside gene matches: 12. Per germline, CDR1 SGHAT and CDR2 FQNNGV. The CDR3 runs 16 residues. The CDR3 is CASSLGLDRPERGYTF. CDR3 DNA: TGTGCCAGCAGCTTAGGTCTGGACAGGCCCGAACGTGGCTACACCTTC.

The chain uses TRBV28 and TRBJ1-5; D gene uncertain. CDR3 length: 12 amino acids. With 7 bases removed from V and 7 bases from J, the gap between germline ends came to 11 bases. Germline values: CDR1 MDHEN, CDR2 SYDVKM. CDR3 nucleotides: TGTGCCAGCATCAGCCTCCGGCAGCCCCAGCATTTT. Its translation is CASISLRQPQHF.

The chain recombines TRBV10-3 with TRBJ1-2, with D possibly TRBD1 on 5 matching bases. Trimming removed 3 bases from V and 4 bases from J, with 15 bases in between. Germline assignment: CDR1 ENHRY and CDR2 SYGVKD. The CDR3 is 15 amino acids. For the CDR3, the DNA is TGTGCCATCAGTGACCCAGGGATCCCTAGCTATGGCTACACCTTC. Amino acids: CAISDPGIPSYGYTF.

The chain carries TRBV18 and TRBJ2-2; maybe TRBD2 (5 bases). CDR1 KGHSH and CDR2 LQKENI come from the germline V gene. V lost 6 bases to trimming and J lost 5 bases, with 22 bases between them. The CDR3 consists of 17 residues. The chain's CDR3 is CASSPVYGGEQTGELFF. In DNA, the CDR3 is TGTGCCAGCTCCCCGGTGTACGGTGGGGAGCAAACCGGGGAGCTGTTTTTT.

V gene TRBV5-6 combines with J gene TRBJ2-1; D is perhaps TRBD1 (6 bases). Trimming removed 3 bases from V and 6 bases from J, with 13 bases in between. The CDR3 runs to 14 residues. Germline V gene data show CDR1 as SGHDT and CDR2 as YYEEEE. CDR3 loop: CASSSRQVPNEQFF. The CDR3 region has the DNA TGTGCCAGCAGCTCCCGACAGGTCCCCAATGAGCAGTTCTTC.

The chain uses TRBV28 and TRBJ2-5; possibly TRBD1 for D (6 bases). The germline gives CDR1 MDHEN, CDR2 SYDVKM. The V end was cut by 2 bases, the J end by 4 bases, with 14 bases between. This CDR3 is 15 amino acids long. CDR3: CASSLGLGGRETQYF. The CDR3 DNA is TGTGCCAGCAGTTTAGGGTTAGGGGGAAGAGAGACCCAGTACTTC.